This is a list of T cell receptor beta chains from one sample in a study of blood T cell repertoires in COVID-19. The table came from immunoSEQ multiplex PCR; TCRdb's copy has only in-frame clones and leaves some out. Counted here are some 170,000 clones, 82% occurring once; the ten biggest clones make up about 8%. Sequenced material: peripheral blood. These receptors all stem from a woman in her seventies with acute or convalescent COVID-19. Each CDR3 is given with its conserved first and last residue. D genes are given only for firm matches. The size of a clone is reported for some rows only, either as once, few or many, or as a class for expanded clones.

TRBJ2-2,few,TRBV10-1,.,CASTFDRSTGELFF,TGCGCCAGCACTTTCGACAGGTCTACCGGGGAGCTGTTTTTT
TRBJ1-2,few,TRBV5-6,.,CASSPQQGRFYYGYTF,TGTGCCAGCAGCCCCCAACAGGGCCGATTCTACTATGGCTACACCTTC
TRBJ1-2,.,TRBV6-5,TRBD1,CASRGTEPLSYGYTF,TGTGCCAGCAGGGGGACAGAGCCACTTTCCTATGGCTACACCTTC
TRBJ1-2,.,TRBV29-1,.,CSAQVDYGYTF,TGCAGTGCACAGGTAGACTATGGCTACACCTTC
TRBJ1-2,.,TRBV18,.,CASSPPTDSYGYTF,TGTGCCAGCTCACCACCGACAGATTCTTATGGCTACACCTTC
TRBJ1-3,.,TRBV4-3,.,CASSQGQALSGNTIYF,TGCGCCAGCAGCCAAGGACAGGCTCTCTCTGGAAACACCATATATTTT
TRBJ2-7,.,TRBV6-2/TRBV6-3,.,CASSYPRAQTYEQYF,TGTGCCAGCAGTTACCCGAGGGCCCAGACCTACGAGCAGTACTTC
TRBJ1-6,.,TRBV28,.,CASSLAASSYNSPLHF,TGTGCCAGCAGTTTGGCAGCTAGCTCCTATAATTCACCCCTCCACTTT
TRBJ1-1,.,TRBV18,TRBD1,CASSPSTGDSEAFF,TGTGCCAGCTCACCATCGACAGGGGACTCTGAAGCTTTCTTT
TRBJ2-1,.,TRBV9,.,CASSVAIRDTDNEQFF,TGTGCCAGCAGCGTAGCCATTCGGGACACCGACAATGAGCAGTTCTTC
TRBJ2-7,.,TRBV2,TRBD2,CASEAGARYEQYF,TGTGCCAGCGAAGCGGGAGCCCGCTACGAGCAGTACTTC
TRBJ2-3,once,TRBV19,.,CASSANREFAATQYF,TGTGCCAGTAGTGCAAACAGGGAGTTCGCCGCTACGCAGTATTTT
TRBJ2-3,.,TRBV6-2/TRBV6-3,TRBD2,CASSFPRGGLYTQYF,TGTGCCAGCAGCTTCCCACGCGGGGGGCTATATACGCAGTATTTT
TRBJ2-1,.,TRBV29-1,.,CSVGQGTDEQFF,TGCAGCGTTGGGCAAGGTACAGATGAGCAGTTCTTC
TRBJ2-3,.,TRBV5-1,TRBD2,CASRGTGGPADTQYF,TGCGCCAGCAGAGGGACGGGAGGGCCAGCAGATACGCAGTATTTT
TRBJ1-4,.,TRBV5-8,.,CASSLLQSGEKLFF,TGTGCCAGCAGCTTGCTGCAGTCTGGCGAAAAACTGTTTTTT
TRBJ2-1,.,TRBV29-1,TRBD2,CSVDFTRGVGNEQFF,TGCAGCGTTGACTTTACGCGGGGGGTTGGGAATGAGCAGTTCTTC
TRBJ2-3,once,TRBV9,.,CASSPRYNEDTQYF,TGTGCCAGCAGCCCCCGGTATAATGAAGATACGCAGTATTTT
TRBJ2-2,.,TRBV11-2,.,CASSLVEGITGELFF,TGTGCCAGCAGCTTAGTCGAGGGTATCACCGGGGAGCTGTTTTTT
TRBJ2-1,.,TRBV7-7,TRBD2,CASSLVSGRVPNEQFF,TGTGCCAGCAGCTTAGTGAGCGGGAGGGTCCCCAATGAGCAGTTCTTC
TRBJ2-5,medium-sized,TRBV27,.,CASRTSTRGRETQYF,TGTGCCAGCAGGACCTCGACCAGGGGACGAGAGACCCAGTACTTC
TRBJ2-6,.,TRBV18,.,CASSSSGANVLTF,TGTGCCAGCTCGAGCTCTGGGGCCAACGTCCTGACTTTC
TRBJ1-2,.,TRBV5-1,.,CASSLNTGSNYGYTF,TGCGCCAGCAGCTTAAACACAGGGAGTAACTATGGCTACACCTTC
TRBJ1-2,.,TRBV11-2,TRBD1,CASSFSGGVGGYTF,TGTGCCAGCAGCTTTTCAGGGGGCGTTGGTGGCTACACCTTC
TRBJ2-7,.,TRBV29-1,TRBD2,CSVVSSGSWEQYF,TGCAGCGTTGTGTCTAGCGGGAGTTGGGAGCAGTACTTC
TRBJ2-3,.,TRBV27,TRBD2,CASSPGTITDTQYF,TGTGCCAGCAGTCCCGGGACTATCACAGATACGCAGTATTTT
TRBJ2-3,.,TRBV4-3,TRBD2,CASSQRTSGMADTQYF,TGCGCCAGCAGCCAAAGGACTAGCGGGATGGCAGATACGCAGTATTTT
TRBJ1-5,.,TRBV27,.,CASSLFGRAYQPQHF,TGTGCCAGCAGTTTATTCGGCAGGGCGTATCAGCCCCAGCATTTT
TRBJ1-5,.,TRBV12-2,.,CASRLRDRGPRRYSNQPQHF,TGTGCAAGTCGCTTGAGAGACAGGGGCCCCCGGAGGTATAGCAATCAGCCCCAGCATTTT
TRBJ2-7,.,TRBV28,TRBD2,CASSPGGAGLYEQYF,TGTGCCAGCAGTCCCGGGGGAGCGGGGCTTTACGAGCAGTACTTC
TRBJ2-2,few,TRBV10-3,TRBD1,CAISERGQGNTGELFF,TGTGCCATCAGTGAACGCGGACAGGGGAACACCGGGGAGCTGTTTTTT
TRBJ2-1,.,TRBV24-1,TRBD1,CATSDPRQGEFF,TGTGCCACCAGTGATCCCCGACAGGGTGAGTTCTTC
TRBJ2-1,.,TRBV27,TRBD2,CASSATSGRGNEQFF,TGTGCCAGCAGCGCAACTAGCGGGAGAGGTAATGAGCAGTTCTTC
TRBJ2-3,.,TRBV7-9,.,CASSLTRDTDTQYF,TGTGCCAGCAGCTTAACCCGGGATACAGATACGCAGTATTTT
TRBJ2-3,.,TRBV7-8,.,CASSLALLARASTDTQYF,TGTGCCAGCAGCTTAGCGCTATTAGCGCGGGCTTCAACAGATACGCAGTATTTT
TRBJ2-7,.,TRBV30,TRBD2,CAWNRLAGAYEQYF,TGTGCCTGGAACCGACTAGCGGGAGCGTACGAGCAGTACTTC
TRBJ2-3,once,TRBV3-1/TRBV3-2,TRBD2,CASSQGVAGGVGLTDTQYF,TGTGCCAGCAGCCAAGGTGTAGCGGGGGGCGTGGGACTCACAGATACGCAGTATTTT
TRBJ2-5,.,TRBV5-6,.,CASSSWVWGGETQYF,TGTGCCAGCAGCTCTTGGGTCTGGGGCGGAGAGACCCAGTACTTC
TRBJ2-7,.,TRBV2,TRBD2,CASSEALRLAGGPGEQYF,TGTGCCAGCAGTGAAGCATTACGACTAGCGGGAGGGCCGGGGGAGCAGTACTTC
TRBJ1-1,.,TRBV6-2/TRBV6-3,.,CASSYSFEGRTEAFF,TGTGCCAGCAGTTATTCGTTCGAGGGAAGGACTGAAGCTTTCTTT
TRBJ1-6,few,TRBV5-6,.,CASSLMARDSPLHF,TGTGCCAGCAGCTTGATGGCTAGAGATTCACCCCTCCACTTT
TRBJ1-6,.,TRBV2,.,CASNLRQVLHF,TGTGCCAGCAACTTAAGACAGGTCCTCCACTTT
TRBJ1-5,.,TRBV10-3,TRBD1,CAISNPGQGNQPQHF,TGTGCCATCAGCAATCCGGGACAGGGAAATCAGCCCCAGCATTTT
TRBJ2-1,.,TRBV27,.,CASSFGRAAYNEQFF,TGTGCCAGCAGTTTCGGCAGGGCCGCCTACAATGAGCAGTTCTTC
TRBJ2-3,.,TRBV11-2,TRBD1,CASSLTGGEGDTQYF,TGTGCCAGCAGCTTAACAGGGGGCGAAGGAGATACGCAGTATTTT
TRBJ2-1,.,TRBV11-2,TRBD2,CASSLVGLGNEQFF,TGTGCCAGCAGCTTAGTGGGACTAGGCAATGAGCAGTTCTTC
TRBJ2-1,.,TRBV7-9,.,CASSPGRGSYNEQFF,TGTGCCAGCAGCCCTGGACGGGGCTCCTACAATGAGCAGTTCTTC
TRBJ2-5,.,TRBV10-1,.,CASSDPILRGGRSETQYF,TGCGCCAGCAGTGACCCAATTTTGAGGGGGGGCCGTTCAGAGACCCAGTACTTC
TRBJ2-3,.,TRBV19,TRBD1,CASRQGASPDTQYF,TGTGCCAGTAGGCAGGGGGCCTCCCCAGATACGCAGTATTTT
TRBJ2-2,once,TRBV19,.,CASSIQGNSGELFF,TGTGCCAGTAGTATACAGGGGAACAGCGGGGAGCTGTTTTTT
TRBJ2-3,once,TRBV30,TRBD2,CAWSASGGPRGDTQYF,TGTGCCTGGAGTGCTAGCGGGGGCCCACGGGGAGATACGCAGTATTTT
TRBJ2-2,.,TRBV7-6,TRBD2,CASSPPSGGFTGELFF,TGTGCCAGCAGCCCGCCTAGCGGGGGTTTCACCGGGGAGCTGTTTTTT
TRBJ2-3,.,TRBV7-2,TRBD2,CASSLGTSGRIDTQYF,TGTGCCAGCAGCTTAGGGACTAGCGGGCGGATAGATACGCAGTATTTT
TRBJ2-2,.,TRBV28,.,CASSLLAGNTGELFF,TGTGCCAGCAGTTTATTGGCAGGGAACACCGGGGAGCTGTTTTTT
TRBJ2-1,.,TRBV10-3,TRBD1,CAIRRQGDNGEQFF,TGTGCCATCAGAAGACAGGGGGATAACGGGGAGCAGTTCTTC
TRBJ1-2,.,TRBV5-1,TRBD1,CASSSTGARGGYTF,TGCGCCAGCAGTTCAACAGGGGCCCGGGGCGGCTACACCTTC
TRBJ2-1,.,TRBV19,.,CASSTRRAPDEQFF,TGTGCCAGTAGTACTCGGAGGGCACCCGATGAGCAGTTCTTC